This TCR beta chain stems from a study of blood T cell repertoires in COVID-19. Study-wide context: COVID-19 samples, acute and convalescent, were from the United States, Italy and Spain. Nucleic acid was either cDNA or gDNA, and it came from T cells, B-cell-depleted T cells, or PBMCs.

In the authors' methods: By means of reference gene primer amplification, nucleated cell counts were estimated. The table came from immunoSEQ multiplex PCR; TCRdb's copy has only in-frame clones and leaves some out. From that table come the V and J calls and clone size; the DNA was used to work out D and trimming. The sample has 200,000 to 250,000 clones, about 88% seen once. V gave up 8 bases and J gave up 7 bases, with 17 bases separating them. Germline CDR1 MNHEY, CDR2 SVGAGI. The CDR3 sequence is 13 residues long. This clonotype was sampled from a woman in her forties who had recovered from COVID-19. Source material: peripheral blood. The rearrangement uses TRBV6-5 and TRBJ1-2; D unclear. CDR3 DNA sequence: TGTGCCAGCCGCCGCGACTTTCTTGTTGGCTACACCTTC. It encodes CASRRDFLVGYTF.